A selection of T cell receptor beta chains follows, all from one sample in a study of cytomegalovirus exposure and HLA in healthy donors. The protocol was immunoSEQ multiplex PCR, while the TCRdb copy is restricted to in-frame clones and leaves out a portion. The sample has around 42,000 clones, and its top ten clones hold 1% to 1.5%. The sequencing sample was made of PBMCs. The receptors stem from a man younger than 40 in good health and CMV-seronegative. Both conserved end residues are part of each CDR3. D genes are given only for firm matches.

V gene	CDR3 length	D gene	J gene	CDR3 protein	CDR3 DNA
TRBV4-3	16	TRBD2	TRBJ2-3	CASSQDGTSGSDTQYF	TGCGCCAGCAGCCAAGATGGCACTAGCGGGAGCGATACGCAGTATTTT
TRBV4-3	14	-	TRBJ2-4	CASSQVITSFIQYF	TGCGCCAGCAGCCAAGTGATCACTAGCTTCATTCAGTACTTC
TRBV11-1	15	TRBD1	TRBJ1-2	CASSLPGQGAYGYTF	TGTGCCAGCAGCCTACCGGGACAGGGGGCATATGGCTACACCTTC
TRBV6-5	16	-	TRBJ2-5	CASSYSIGGYGETQYF	TGTGCCAGCAGTTACTCGATAGGGGGATATGGGGAGACCCAGTACTTC
TRBV29-1	12	-	TRBJ1-2	CSVEDAQYGYTF	TGCAGCGTTGAAGACGCCCAGTATGGCTACACCTTC
TRBV30	12	-	TRBJ2-3	CAWSVSMETQYF	TGTGCCTGGAGTGTATCAATGGAGACGCAGTATTTT
TRBV30	12	-	TRBJ1-5	CAWQGSGQPQHF	TGTGCCTGGCAGGGGAGCGGCCAGCCCCAGCATTTT
TRBV7-9	12	-	TRBJ1-1	CASSFRQSEAFF	TGTGCCAGCAGCTTTCGACAGAGTGAAGCTTTCTTT
TRBV7-9	18	TRBD2	TRBJ2-5	CASSSRGAGGPAEETQYF	TGTGCCAGCAGCTCCCGGGGAGCGGGAGGGCCTGCGGAAGAGACCCAGTACTTC
TRBV15	15	TRBD1	TRBJ1-1	CATSRVKDSGTVAFF	TGTGCCACCAGCAGGGTCAAAGACTCGGGGACAGTCGCTTTCTTT
TRBV11-2	14	-	TRBJ2-7	CASSSIRRTYEQYF	TGTGCCAGCAGCTCCATCAGGAGGACCTACGAGCAGTACTTC
TRBV4-2	15	-	TRBJ2-7	CASSQDRGSPYEQYF	TGTGCCAGCAGCCAAGATCGGGGGAGCCCCTACGAGCAGTACTTC
TRBV10-2	15	TRBD1	TRBJ1-6	CASSGRDRYNSPLHF	TGCGCCAGCAGTGGGAGGGACAGATATAATTCACCCCTCCACTTT
TRBV15	15	-	TRBJ1-2	CATSRDSGVMVGYTF	TGTGCCACCAGCAGGGACAGCGGAGTCATGGTCGGCTACACCTTC
TRBV7-6	13	-	TRBJ2-7	CASSLEQDYEQYF	TGTGCCAGCAGCTTAGAACAGGATTACGAGCAGTACTTC
TRBV5-1	14	-	TRBJ2-7	CASTYRDNTYEQYF	TGCGCCAGCACGTACCGGGACAATACCTACGAGCAGTACTTC
TRBV4-3	15	-	TRBJ1-5	CASSQGQGGNQPQHF	TGCGCCAGCAGCCAAGGGCAGGGTGGCAATCAGCCCCAGCATTTT
TRBV29-1	14	TRBD2	TRBJ2-5	CSGKGGRAMETQYF	TGCAGCGGTAAAGGCGGGAGGGCCATGGAGACCCAGTACTTC